These 5 T cell receptor beta chains were all obtained from the same sample, sequenced in a study of glioma-infiltrating T cells after dendritic cell vaccination. Produced via immunoSEQ multiplex PCR; TCRdb's table is partial and in-frame only. The profile shows 75,000 to 100,000 clones, about four fifths of them singletons. Sequenced here: blood, sampled before dendritic cell vaccination. The receptors shown here come from a human donor with glioblastoma.

The chain has TRBV27 and TRBJ2-7, with 8 bases that match TRBD2. The V segment lost 6 bases and the J segment 1 base; nucleotides outside the gene matches: 11. This CDR3 contains 16 residues. Looked up from germline, CDR1 is MNHEY and CDR2 is SMNVEV (reference sequence). The CDR3 nucleotides are TGTGCCAGCAGCTTAGGTCGCGGCGGGAGGTCCTACGAGCAGTACTTC. Translation gives CASSLGRGGRSYEQYF.

J is TRBJ1-2 and V is TRBV4-1; TRBD1 agrees at 8 bases. From germline, CDR1 is MGHRA and CDR2 YSYEKL. V gave up 0 bases and J gave up 5 bases; unmatched junction bases: 11. The CDR3 runs to 17 residues. The DNA of the CDR3 is TGCGCCAGCAGCCAAGACCCCGAGGGACAGGCAAGGTATGGCTACACCTTC. This encodes CASSQDPEGQARYGYTF.

The chain combines TRBV6-5 with TRBJ2-1; possible D gene TRBD1, 6 bases. Germline-derived CDR1 and CDR2 are MNHEY and SVGAGI. The CDR3 is made up of 13 amino acids. The germline V and J ends were trimmed by 3 bases and 13 bases, with 16 bases remaining between them. The CDR3 region has the DNA TGTGCCAGCAGTTATATGTCGGCAGGGGCTCAGTTCTTC. Protein sequence: CASSYMSAGAQFF.

The rearrangement links TRBV27 to TRBJ2-7; perhaps TRBD1 as D (6 bases). This CDR3 contains 17 residues. Germline V gene data show CDR1 as MNHEY and CDR2 as SMNVEV (reference sequence). V lost 5 bases and J lost 1, with 21 bases in between. The CDR3 sequence is CASSVQGSFGGSYEQYF. DNA of the CDR3: TGTGCCAGCAGTGTACAGGGTAGTTTCGGTGGTTCCTACGAGCAGTACTTC.

In DNA, the CDR3 is TGTGCCAGCAGCCCACCTCCTCGGGCCGGGGGGAGCTACACCTTC. Its protein is CASSPPPRAGGSYTF. The V call is TRBV6-1, the J call TRBJ1-2; possible D gene TRBD1, 5 bases. This CDR3 has 15 amino acids. The V end lost 6 bases, the J end lost 9 bases, and 23 bases lay between the germline ends. Germline assignment: CDR1 MNHNS and CDR2 SASEGT.